The next 11 T cell receptor beta chains were all read from a single sample in a study of T cells after yellow fever vaccination. Via MiXCR, TCRdb re-called the 5' RACE reads, giving one row per CDR3 protein. The table lists hundreds of thousands of distinct CDR3 sequences, roughly 8.7% of them singletons. The starting material was PBMCs, obtained on the day of the first yellow fever vaccination. The receptor source for this set is a man younger than 30 who received the YFV17D yellow fever vaccine.

The chain recombines TRBV7-2 with TRBJ2-5; either TRBD1 or TRBD2 may supply D (6 bases each). Trimming cost V 4 bases and J 5 bases, with 14 bases left between them. CDR1 and CDR2 from the germline V gene are SGHTA and FQGNSA. The CDR3 length is 14 residues. Here the CDR3 DNA reads TGTGCCAGCAGCTCTCGGGGGCCGGGGGAGACCCAGTACTTC. Its translation is CASSSRGPGETQYF.

This clonotype was found a few times. The rearrangement joins TRBV28 to TRBJ2-1; TRBD2 matches 8 bases. The germline gives CDR1 MDHEN, CDR2 SYDVKM. J lost 9 bases, V lost 5 bases, and 9 bases had no gene match. The CDR3 length is 14 residues. Written as DNA, the CDR3 is TGTGCCAGCAGTCCCGGGGGGGTTAGGGTTGAGCAGTTCTTC. It is translated as CASSPGGVRVEQFF.

This rearrangement joins TRBV12-3 or TRBV12-4 to TRBJ1-2; 11 positions match TRBD1. V dropped 8 bases and J dropped 8; count of bases not matched to a gene: 7. CDR3 size: 13 residues. For the CDR3, the DNA is TGTGCCAGCCGCGGACAGGGGGCTTGGGGCTACACCTTC. It codes for CASRGQGAWGYTF.

The J gene is TRBJ2-7, the V gene TRBV6-5; 10 nucleotides align to TRBD1. The CDR3 consists of 16 residues. The ends lost 2 bases at V and 2 bases at J; junction bases unmatched: 6. Germline CDR1 reads MNHEY; CDR2 reads SVGAGI. DNA for the CDR3: TGTGCCAGCAGTTACAGACAGGGGGCCTCGACCTACGAGCAGTACGTC. This codes for CASSYRQGASTYEQYV.

This clonotype was picked up a small number of times. The genes are TRBV20-1 and TRBJ2-4, with 7 bases fitting TRBD1. After removal of 7 bases from V and 1 base from J, the junction contained 4 bases not matched to a gene. Germline V CDR1 and CDR2: DFQATT, SNEGSKA (reference sequence). This CDR3 has 13 residues. The CDR3 region has the DNA TGCAGTGGACTGACAGGGGCCAAAAACATTCAGTACTTC. Protein product: CSGLTGAKNIQYF.

The chain carries TRBV7-2 and TRBJ2-1; D uncertain. The germline CDR1 and CDR2 sequences are SGHTA and FQGNSA. V dropped 6 bases and J dropped 6 bases, with 9 bases sitting between them. The CDR3 has 12 residues. The DNA for the CDR3 is TGTGCCAGCAGGAGAATAGCCAATGAGCAGTTCTTC. Translation gives CASRRIANEQFF.

The sample holds a few counts of this clonotype. The rearrangement joins TRBV3-1 to TRBJ1-1; D not resolved. The CDR3 covers 17 residues. V lost 5 bases and J 1 base, leaving 20 bases between the germline ends. Germline V gene data show CDR1 as LGHDT and CDR2 as YNNKEL (reference sequence). The DNA of the CDR3 is TGTGCCAGCAGCGGCGACCCAAGAAGACAAAAGAACACTGAAGCTTTCTTT. This codes for CASSGDPRRQKNTEAFF. Full variable domain (rest looked up from reference TRBV3-1 and TRBJ1-1): DTAVSQTPKYLVTQMGNDKSIKCEQNLGHDTMYWYKQDSKKFLKIMFSYNNKELIINETVPNRFSPKSPDKAHLNLHINSLELGDSAVYFCASSGDPRRQKNTEAFFGQGTRLTVV.

The J gene is TRBJ2-2, the V gene TRBV23-1; D perhaps matches TRBD1 (6 bases). Being an ORF, TRBV23-1 has a function that is uncertain. The CDR3 covers 18 residues. V was clipped by 1 base and J by 1 base, with 16 bases between them. The CDR3 spells CASSQWGLGAMNTGELFF. The CDR3 DNA is TGCGCCAGCAGTCAATGGGGCCTGGGGGCCATGAACACCGGGGAGCTGTTTTTT.

This clonotype was observed a few times. The CDR3 DNA reads TGTGCCAGCAGCGCACAGGGGGGTTATGGCTACACCTTC. This encodes CASSAQGGYGYTF. J is TRBJ1-2 and V is TRBV7-9; 8 nucleotides match TRBD1. Germline CDR1 and CDR2: SEHNR and FQNEAQ (reference sequence). The trim removed 5 bases at V and 5 bases at J, leaving 4 bases unmatched. CDR3 length: 13 amino acids.

The V gene is TRBV5-1, the J gene TRBJ2-7; 7 bases are a match to TRBD2. The CDR3 sequence is 16 residues long. J was trimmed by 7 bases and V by 3 bases; bases with no gene match: 16. The germline CDR1 and CDR2 sequences are SGHRS and YFSETQ. In nucleotides, the CDR3 is TGCGCCAGCAGCTATACCGGGACTAACTTCTTAGGGGAGCAGTACTTC. Its protein product is CASSYTGTNFLGEQYF.

The chain couples TRBV9 to TRBJ2-7, with D maybe TRBD1 (5 bases). The CDR3 contains 13 residues. Germline CDR1 is SGDLS and CDR2 is YYNGEE. The V end was cut by 0 bases, the J end by 13 bases, with 17 bases between. The CDR3 reads CASSVDPWQGSYF. In DNA form, the CDR3 reads TGTGCCAGCAGCGTAGATCCCTGGCAGGGAAGTTACTTC.